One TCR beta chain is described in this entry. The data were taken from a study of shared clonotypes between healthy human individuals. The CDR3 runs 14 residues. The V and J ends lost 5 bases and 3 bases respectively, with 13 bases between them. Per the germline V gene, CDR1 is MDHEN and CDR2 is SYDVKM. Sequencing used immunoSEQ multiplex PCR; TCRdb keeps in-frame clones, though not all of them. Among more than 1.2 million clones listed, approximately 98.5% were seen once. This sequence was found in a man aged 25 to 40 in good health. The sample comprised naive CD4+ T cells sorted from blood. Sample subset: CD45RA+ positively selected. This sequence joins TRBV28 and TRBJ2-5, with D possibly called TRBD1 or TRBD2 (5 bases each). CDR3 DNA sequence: TGTGCCAGCAGTCCCGGGACGGCTAAAGAGACCCAGTACTTC. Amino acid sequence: CASSPGTAKETQYF.